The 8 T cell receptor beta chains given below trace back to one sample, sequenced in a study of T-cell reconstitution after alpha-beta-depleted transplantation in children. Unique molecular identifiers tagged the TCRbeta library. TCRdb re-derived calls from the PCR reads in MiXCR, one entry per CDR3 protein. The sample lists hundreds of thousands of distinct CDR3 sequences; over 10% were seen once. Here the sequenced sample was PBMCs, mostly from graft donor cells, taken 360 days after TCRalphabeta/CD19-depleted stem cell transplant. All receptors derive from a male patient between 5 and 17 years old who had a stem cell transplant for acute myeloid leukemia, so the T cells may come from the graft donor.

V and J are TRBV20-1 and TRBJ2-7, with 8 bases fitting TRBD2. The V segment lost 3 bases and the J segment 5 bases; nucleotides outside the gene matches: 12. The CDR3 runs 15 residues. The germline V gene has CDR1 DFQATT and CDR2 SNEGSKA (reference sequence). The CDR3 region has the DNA TGCAGTGCTAGGGACGCGCGGGGGGTCGGTGACGAGCAGTACTTC. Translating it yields CSARDARGVGDEQYF.

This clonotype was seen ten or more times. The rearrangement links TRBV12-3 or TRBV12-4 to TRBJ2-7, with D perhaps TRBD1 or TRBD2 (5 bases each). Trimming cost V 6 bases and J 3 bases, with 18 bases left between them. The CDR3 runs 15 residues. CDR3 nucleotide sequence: TGTGCCAGCAGACCAACCGGGACGGATTTCTACGAGCAGTACTTC. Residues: CASRPTGTDFYEQYF.

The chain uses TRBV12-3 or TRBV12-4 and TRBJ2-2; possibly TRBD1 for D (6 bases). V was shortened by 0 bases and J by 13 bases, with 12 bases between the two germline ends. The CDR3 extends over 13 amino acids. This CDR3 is CASSLAGARSLFF. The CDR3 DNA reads TGTGCCAGCAGTTTAGCGGGGGCCAGGTCGCTGTTTTTT.

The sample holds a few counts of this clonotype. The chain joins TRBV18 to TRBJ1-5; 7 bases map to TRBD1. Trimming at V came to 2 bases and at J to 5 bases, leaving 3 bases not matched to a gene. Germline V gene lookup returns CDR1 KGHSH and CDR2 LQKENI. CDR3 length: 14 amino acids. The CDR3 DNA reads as TGTGCCAGCTCACCAGGAGGGGGCGATCAGCCCCAGCATTTT. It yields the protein CASSPGGGDQPQHF. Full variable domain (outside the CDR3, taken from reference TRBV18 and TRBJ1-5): NAGVMQNPRHLVRRRGQEARLRCSPMKGHSHVYWYRQLPEEGLKFMVYLQKENIIDESGMPKERFSAEFPKEGPSILRIQQVVRGDSAAYFCASSPGGGDQPQHFGDGTRLSIL.

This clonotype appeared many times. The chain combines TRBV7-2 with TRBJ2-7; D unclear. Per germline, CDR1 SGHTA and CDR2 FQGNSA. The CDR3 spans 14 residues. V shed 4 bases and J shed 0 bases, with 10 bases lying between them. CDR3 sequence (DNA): TGTGCCAGCAGCTCTGCCCTCTACTCCTACGAGCAGTACTTC. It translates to CASSSALYSYEQYF.

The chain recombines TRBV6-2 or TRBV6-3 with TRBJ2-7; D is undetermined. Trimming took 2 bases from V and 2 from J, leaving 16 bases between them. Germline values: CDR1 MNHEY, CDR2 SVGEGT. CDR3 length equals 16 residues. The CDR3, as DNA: TGTGCCAGCAGTTACGGGGTTTCCCACCAGCCCTACGAGCAGTACTTC. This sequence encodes CASSYGVSHQPYEQYF.

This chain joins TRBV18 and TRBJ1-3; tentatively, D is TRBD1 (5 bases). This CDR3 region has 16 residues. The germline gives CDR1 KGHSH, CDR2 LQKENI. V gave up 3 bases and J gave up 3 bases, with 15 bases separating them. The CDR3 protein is CASSPLHGGDGNTIYF. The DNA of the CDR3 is TGTGCCAGCTCACCGCTACACGGAGGGGATGGAAACACCATATATTTT.

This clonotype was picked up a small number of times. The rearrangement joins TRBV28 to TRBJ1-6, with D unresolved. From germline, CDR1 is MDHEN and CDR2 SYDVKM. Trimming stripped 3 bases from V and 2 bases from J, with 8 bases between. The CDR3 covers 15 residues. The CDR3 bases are TGTGCCAGCAGTTTTCGGCTCGCCTATAATTCACCCCTCCACTTT. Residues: CASSFRLAYNSPLHF.